This entry lists 19 T cell receptor beta chains sequenced from one sample in a study of T cells after yellow fever vaccination. TCRdb used MiXCR to reprocess the 5' RACE reads, holding one entry per CDR3 protein. The sample records 350,000 or so distinct CDR3 sequences, around 8.1% being singletons. The source was PBMCs, collected around 45 days after the first yellow fever vaccination. These receptors were collected from a man aged 18 to 35 who received the YFV17D yellow fever vaccine.

This chain uses TRBV2 with TRBJ2-3; 9 positions agree with TRBD1. The CDR3 runs 14 residues. Germline-derived CDR1 and CDR2 are SNHLY and FYNNEI. V was clipped by 10 bases and J by 3 bases; unmatched bases: 8. The CDR3 bases are TGTGCCATTGGCGACAGGGGGATTACAGATACGCAGTATTTT. It is translated as CAIGDRGITDTQYF.

This clonotype has only a few counts. The chain has TRBV28 and TRBJ1-5, with TRBD1 identical over 8 bases. The V gene end was trimmed by 2 bases and the J gene end by 10 bases; junction bases not matched to a gene: 10. The CDR3 totals 15 residues. Per germline, CDR1 MDHEN and CDR2 SYDVKM. Here the CDR3 DNA reads TGTGCCAGCAGTTTACCAGGGGGCGCGGGTCACCCCCAGCATTTT. Its translation is CASSLPGGAGHPQHF.

This clonotype turned up a few times. This rearrangement joins TRBV11-1 to TRBJ2-2; 13 bases line up with TRBD2. V shed 4 bases, J shed 0 bases, and the junction held 8 bases outside the gene matches. From germline, CDR1 is SGHAT and CDR2 FQDESV (reference sequence). The CDR3 spans 19 residues. The CDR3 loop is CASSSELTSGGTNTGELFF. The CDR3 DNA is TGTGCCAGCAGCTCCGAACTGACTAGCGGGGGGACGAACACCGGGGAGCTGTTTTTT.

This clonotype showed up just a few times. The V and J genes are TRBV7-8 and TRBJ2-5; TRBD1 aligns across 9 bases. This CDR3 has 16 residues. V trimming: 5 bases; J trimming: 0 bases; junction bases outside the gene matches: 7. The germline V gene has CDR1 SGHVS and CDR2 FQNEAQ. The DNA of the CDR3 is TGTGCCAGCAGCGGGACAGGGTTGGGGAACCAAGAGACCCAGTACTTC. It codes for CASSGTGLGNQETQYF.

The table lists this clonotype with a few counts. The V gene is TRBV12-3 or TRBV12-4, the J gene TRBJ2-4; 9 nucleotides match TRBD2. The CDR3 loop spans 14 amino acids. Germline trimming cut 6 bases from V and 8 bases from J; bases unmatched to any gene: 8. The CDR3 is CASSPGLASDIQYF. CDR3 bases: TGTGCCAGCAGCCCGGGACTAGCCTCGGACATTCAGTACTTC.

This clonotype was counted between two and nine times. V and J are TRBV28 and TRBJ2-5, with a weak D call TRBD1 (7 bases). CDR3 length: 14 amino acids. The germline V gene has CDR1 MDHEN and CDR2 SYDVKM. V lost 5 bases and J 5 bases, leaving 15 bases between the germline ends. The CDR3 DNA reads as TGTGCCAGCAGTGGCGGGACAGCCAAGGAGACCCAGTACTTC. Translation: CASSGGTAKETQYF. The full variable domain, its missing parts supplied by reference TRBV28 and TRBJ2-5, is DVKVTQSSRYLVKRTGEKVFLECVQDMDHENMFWYRQDPGLGLRLIYFSYDVKMKEKGDIPEGYSVSREKKERFSLILESASTNQTSMYLCASSGGTAKETQYFGPGTRLLVL.

This clonotype came up a few times. The V call is TRBV18, the J call TRBJ2-1; possibly TRBD2 for D (6 bases). Germline CDR1 KGHSH, CDR2 LQKENI. V was pared by 8 bases and J by 7 bases, with 18 bases between. This CDR3 is 14 amino acids long. The CDR3 region is CASPRGTRENEQFF. The DNA of the CDR3 is TGTGCCAGCCCTCGGGGGACGAGGGAAAATGAGCAGTTCTTC.

This clonotype was picked up a small number of times. The chain is built from TRBV7-2 and TRBJ1-2, with D maybe TRBD1 (6 bases). Germline V gene sequence: CDR1 SGHTA, CDR2 FQGNSA. The CDR3 is 15 residues long. Trimming stripped 3 bases from V and 1 base from J, with 12 bases between. In DNA, the CDR3 is TGTGCCAGCAGCTTTACAACAGGGATTAACTATGGCTACACCTTC. It translates to CASSFTTGINYGYTF.

The chain has TRBV7-2 and TRBJ2-7, with 8 bases identical to TRBD2. V trimming: 2 bases; J trimming: 2 bases; junction bases outside the gene matches: 5. The CDR3 loop spans 15 amino acids. The V gene's germline CDR1 is SGHTA and CDR2 FQGNSA. CDR3 in amino acids: CASSLISGGTYEQYF. The CDR3 bases are TGTGCCAGCAGCTTAATAAGCGGGGGAACCTACGAGCAGTACTTC.

The genes are TRBV4-1 and TRBJ2-2; TRBD2 matches at 8 bases. The CDR3 is 17 residues long. The germline gives CDR1 MGHRA, CDR2 YSYEKL. With 0 bases clipped from V and 8 bases from J, the junction kept 11 bases outside the gene matches. CDR3 residues: CASSQEDPPGGSGELFF. The CDR3 nucleotides are TGCGCCAGCAGCCAAGAGGATCCTCCGGGGGGGTCTGGGGAGCTGTTTTTT.

This clonotype turned up a few times. The chain employs TRBV18 and TRBJ1-2; D is uncertain. Germline CDR1 and CDR2: KGHSH and LQKENI. This CDR3 has 15 residues. V lost 1 base, J lost 8 bases, and 17 bases lay in between. CDR3 sequence reads: CASSPQTRLEGGYTF. Written as DNA, the CDR3 is TGTGCCAGCTCACCACAGACACGGCTAGAAGGCGGCTACACCTTC.

This clonotype was picked up a small number of times. The chain is built from TRBV20-1 and TRBJ1-5; 9 bases align to TRBD1. Germline CDR1 is DFQATT and CDR2 is SNEGSKA (reference sequence). The CDR3 runs to 14 residues. With V trimmed by 5 bases and J by 7 bases, 9 bases remained unmatched. The CDR3 DNA reads as TGCAGTGCTGGAACCGGGACAGGGACGCAGCCCCAGCATTTT. As protein: CSAGTGTGTQPQHF.

The chain combines TRBV11-2 with TRBJ2-6; D remains ambiguous. V lost 3 bases to trimming and J lost 1 base, with 16 bases between them. Germline V lookup: CDR1 SGHAT, CDR2 FQNNGV. The CDR3 extends over 18 amino acids. The CDR3 region has the DNA TGTGCCAGCAGCTTTATCGACATCTATAGATCTGGGGCCAACGTCCTGACTTTC. Translating gives CASSFIDIYRSGANVLTF.

The genes are TRBV4-3 and TRBJ2-3, with 8 positions matching TRBD2. The CDR3 loop spans 15 amino acids. The trim removed 2 bases at V and 5 bases at J, leaving 6 bases unmatched. Germline CDR1 reads LGHNA; CDR2 reads YSLEER. The CDR3 DNA reads as TGCGCCAGCAGCCAACAAGGACTAGCAGGAGATACGCAGTATTTT. Its translation: CASSQQGLAGDTQYF.

The CDR3: CAGGGGQTPMSSYNEQFF. The CDR3 bases are TGTGCCGGTGGGGGGGGACAGACCCCTATGAGCTCCTACAATGAGCAGTTCTTC. The chain joins TRBV28 to TRBJ2-1; D is possibly TRBD1 or TRBD2 (7 bases each). There are 18 residues in the CDR3. V gave up 11 bases and J gave up 0 bases, with 26 bases separating them. Germline-derived CDR1 and CDR2 are MDHEN and SYDVKM.

This clonotype was counted between two and nine times. The chain employs TRBV7-8 and TRBJ1-6; 7 bases map to TRBD1. The CDR3 consists of 15 residues. CDR1 is SGHVS and CDR2 is FQNEAQ in the germline V gene. Trimming cost V 5 bases and J 6 bases; bases outside gene matches: 7. CDR3 region: CASSRVRDSNSPLHF. In DNA, the CDR3 is TGTGCCAGCAGCCGCGTCCGGGACAGTAATTCACCCCTCCACTTT.

This clonotype was observed a few times. J is TRBJ1-6 and V is TRBV5-5; the D gene is possibly TRBD1 (5 bases). V gave up 0 bases and J gave up 9 bases, with 13 bases separating them. Per the germline V gene, CDR1 is SGHKS and CDR2 is YYEKEE (reference sequence). The CDR3 consists of 15 residues. Here the CDR3 DNA reads TGTGCCAGCAGCTTGGCGGCAGGGCTTGGTTCACCCCTCCACTTT. It specifies CASSLAAGLGSPLHF.

This clonotype has only a few counts. The chain carries TRBV5-1 and TRBJ2-7; 12 bases match TRBD1. The CDR3 has 14 amino acids. V lost 4 bases, J lost 6 bases, and 5 bases stayed unmatched. CDR1 is SGHRS and CDR2 is YFSETQ in the germline V gene. CDR3 amino acids: CASSTPGQGAEQYF. CDR3 coding DNA: TGCGCCAGCAGCACACCGGGACAGGGGGCCGAGCAGTACTTC.

The gene calls are TRBV6-5 and TRBJ2-3; D unresolved. This CDR3 has 14 amino acids. CDR1 and CDR2 (germline): MNHEY, SVGAGI. The V end was cut by 2 bases, the J end by 0 bases, with 6 bases between. This CDR3 is CASSYQHSTDTQYF. Here the CDR3 DNA reads TGTGCCAGCAGTTACCAACACAGCACAGATACGCAGTATTTT.